The 12 T cell receptor beta chains presented below share a single source sample, sequenced in a study of cytomegalovirus exposure and HLA in healthy donors. Primers for the PCR totalled 60 Vbeta and 13 Jbeta. Method: immunoSEQ multiplex PCR; TCRdb's copy keeps in-frame clones and lacks some. The repertoire table contains around 110,000 clones. The sequencing input was PBMCs. The receptors stem from a man aged 25-40 years in good health and CMV-seronegative.

The chain joins TRBV7-2 to TRBJ1-1, with TRBD1 identical over 9 bases. Germline V gene sequence: CDR1 SGHTA, CDR2 FQGNSA. The CDR3 is 13 residues long. V lost 6 bases, J lost 4 bases, and 3 bases stayed unmatched. CDR3 protein: CASRDRGSTEAFF. In nucleotides, the CDR3 is TGTGCCAGCAGGGACAGGGGTAGCACTGAAGCTTTCTTT.

The chain uses TRBV6-5 and TRBJ2-5, with D perhaps matching TRBD1 (5 bases). The J call may be wrong; the DNA end is better matched by TRBJ2-7. Germline values: CDR1 MNHEY, CDR2 SVGAGI. The CDR3 consists of 14 residues. CDR3 sequence reads: CASSYRQITYEQYF. CDR3 DNA sequence: TGTGCCAGCAGTTACCGACAGATTACCTACGAGCAGTACTTC.

The chain is built from TRBV11-2 and TRBJ2-3, with 9 bases fitting TRBD2. V lost 2 bases and J lost 4; bases outside the gene matches: 4. The V gene's germline CDR1 is SGHAT and CDR2 FQNNGV. This CDR3 comprises 15 residues. This CDR3 is CASSLNGGGADTQYF. CDR3 DNA: TGTGCCAGCAGCTTAAACGGCGGGGGGGCAGATACGCAGTATTTT.

This sequence joins TRBV5-1 and TRBJ1-6, with D possibly matching TRBD1 (6 bases). Germline CDR1 and CDR2: SGHRS and YFSETQ. V lost 0 bases, J lost 11 bases, and 12 bases lay in between. This CDR3 comprises 14 residues. CDR3 in amino acids: CASSLDRAETPLHF. The CDR3 DNA sequence: TGCGCCAGCAGCTTGGACAGGGCTGAAACACCCCTCCACTTT.

V usage is TRBV9 and J usage is TRBJ1-2; 7 nucleotides align to TRBD1. The CDR3 runs to 13 residues. Per the germline V gene, CDR1 is SGDLS and CDR2 is YYNGEE. Losses at the gene ends were 4 bases for V and 5 bases for J; bases not matched to a gene: 5. As DNA, the CDR3 is TGTGCCAGCAGCCGGGACAGCGGGTATGGCTACACCTTC. Translating gives CASSRDSGYGYTF.

The V call is TRBV28, the J call TRBJ2-7; D possibly corresponds to TRBD1 (7 bases). Between the trimmed V and J ends, which lost 5 bases and 1 base, there was a span of 15 bases. CDR3 length: 15 amino acids. Per the germline V gene, CDR1 is MDHEN and CDR2 is SYDVKM. CDR3 loop: CASSLATTGSYEQYF. The CDR3 coding sequence is TGTGCCAGCAGTCTAGCGACGACAGGGTCCTACGAGCAGTACTTC. Full variable domain (remainder filled in from reference TRBV28 and TRBJ2-7): DVKVTQSSRYLVKRTGEKVFLECVQDMDHENMFWYRQDPGLGLRLIYFSYDVKMKEKGDIPEGYSVSREKKERFSLILESASTNQTSMYLCASSLATTGSYEQYFGPGTRLTVT.

The CDR3: CASSFGDLNTQYF. CDR3 in DNA: TGCGCCAGCAGCTTCGGGGACTTAAATACGCAGTATTTT. The rearrangement uses TRBV5-1 and TRBJ2-3, with D perhaps matching TRBD2 (6 bases). The length of the CDR3 is 13 residues. V was clipped by 2 bases and J by 7 bases, with 11 bases between them. Germline lookup yields CDR1 SGHRS and CDR2 YFSETQ.

The chain employs TRBV7-9 and TRBJ1-5, with D perhaps matching TRBD1 (6 bases). Germline CDR1 SEHNR, CDR2 FQNEAQ (reference sequence). The CDR3 runs to 14 residues. Trimming removed 3 bases at V and 4 bases at J, with 10 bases between. CDR3 DNA sequence: TGTGCCAGCAGCTTCGGCAGGGGAAATCAGCCCCAGCATTTT. Its protein is CASSFGRGNQPQHF. The whole variable domain, filled in from reference TRBV7-9 and TRBJ1-5, reads DTGVSQNPRHKITKRGQNVTFRCDPISEHNRLYWYRQTLGQGPEFLTYFQNEAQLEKSRLLSDRFSAERPKGSFSTLEIQRTEQGDSAMYLCASSFGRGNQPQHFGDGTRLSIL.

The CDR3 nucleotides are TGTGCCAGCAGCGGACTGGGACTGATAGGAGAAGCTTTCTTT. It translates to CASSGLGLIGEAFF. The chain carries TRBV9 and TRBJ1-1; D may be TRBD1 (5 bases). V lost 3 bases and J 8 bases, leaving 17 bases between the germline ends. The CDR3 length is 14 residues. Germline loops: CDR1 SGDLS, CDR2 YYNGEE. The variable domain in full, completed from reference TRBV9 and TRBJ1-1, reads DSGVTQTPKHLITATGQRVTLRCSPRSGDLSVYWYQQSLDQGLQFLIQYYNGEERAKGNILERFSAQQFPDLHSELNLSSLELGDSALYFCASSGLGLIGEAFFGQGTRLTVV.

This chain joins TRBV5-1 and TRBJ2-2, with 8 bases identical to TRBD1. Germline CDR1 is SGHRS and CDR2 is YFSETQ. CDR3 length: 16 amino acids. The V and J ends lost 3 bases and 5 bases, in that order; junction bases with no gene match: 9. The CDR3 loop reads CASSSRTGRETGELFF. The CDR3 DNA follows: TGCGCCAGCAGCTCGCGGACAGGGAGAGAGACCGGGGAGCTGTTTTTT.

The chain has TRBV7-9 and TRBJ2-1; TRBD2 matches 7 bases. The trim removed 5 bases at V and 3 bases at J, leaving 4 bases unmatched. The CDR3 is 14 amino acids. In germline, CDR1 is SEHNR, CDR2 FQNEAQ (reference sequence). Here the CDR3 DNA reads TGTGCCAGCAGCGTGGCTAGCGGCTACAATGAGCAGTTCTTC. Protein: CASSVASGYNEQFF.

The V call is TRBV15, the J call TRBJ2-1; a weak D match, TRBD1 (5 bases). Germline V gene data show CDR1 as LNHNV and CDR2 as YYDKDF (reference sequence). Trimming stripped 0 bases from V and 0 bases from J, with 12 bases between. The CDR3 has 17 residues. The CDR3 DNA follows: TGTGCCACCAGCAGAGATACAGGCAGTAGCTCCTACAATGAGCAGTTCTTC. Translated, it gives CATSRDTGSSSYNEQFF.